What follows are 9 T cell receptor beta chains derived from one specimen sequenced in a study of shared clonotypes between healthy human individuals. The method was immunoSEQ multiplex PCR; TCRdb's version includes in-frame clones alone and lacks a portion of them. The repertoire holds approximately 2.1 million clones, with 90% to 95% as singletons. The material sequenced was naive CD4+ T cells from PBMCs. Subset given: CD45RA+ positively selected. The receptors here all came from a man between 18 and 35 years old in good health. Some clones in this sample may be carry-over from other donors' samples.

CDR3 sequence (DNA): TGTGCCAGCACCCAAGGGGTGGGGGGGCGATCTGAAGCTTTCTTT. Translated, it gives CASTQGVGGRSEAFF. This chain joins TRBV6-1 and TRBJ1-1; weak D call: TRBD1 (6 bases). From germline, CDR1 is MNHNS and CDR2 SASEGT. This CDR3 has 15 amino acids. Deletions cut 7 bases from V and 6 bases from J, with 21 bases between.

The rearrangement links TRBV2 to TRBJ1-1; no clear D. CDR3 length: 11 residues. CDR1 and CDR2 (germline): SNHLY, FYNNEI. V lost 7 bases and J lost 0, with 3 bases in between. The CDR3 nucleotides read TGTGCCAGCATTATGAACACTGAAGCTTTCTTT. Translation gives CASIMNTEAFF.

CDR3 in DNA: TGTGCCAGCAGCTCAGTCGAGATGATTATTCCAACTAATGAAAAACTGTTTTTT. Protein: CASSSVEMIIPTNEKLFF. V is TRBV7-9 and J is TRBJ1-4, with D uncertain. CDR1 is SEHNR, CDR2 FQNEAQ, per germline (reference sequence). Deletions cut 4 bases from V and 0 bases from J, with 18 bases between. The CDR3 spans 18 residues.

The CDR3 reads CASSQEFGGGVETQYF. The DNA for the CDR3 is TGTGCCAGCAGCCAAGAATTTGGGGGGGGCGTGGAGACCCAGTACTTC. V and J are TRBV4-2 and TRBJ2-5; possible D gene TRBD2, 7 bases. This CDR3 has 16 residues. Germline CDR1 LGHNA, CDR2 YNFKEQ. The V and J ends lost 0 bases and 5 bases respectively, with 16 bases between them.

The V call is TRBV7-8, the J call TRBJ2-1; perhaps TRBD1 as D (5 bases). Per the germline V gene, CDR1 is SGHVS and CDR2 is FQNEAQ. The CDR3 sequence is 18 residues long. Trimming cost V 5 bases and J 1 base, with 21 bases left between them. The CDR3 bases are TGTGCCAGCAGCGGAAGCCTAGACAGCTCCATTTCCTACAATGAGCAGTTCTTC. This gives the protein CASSGSLDSSISYNEQFF.

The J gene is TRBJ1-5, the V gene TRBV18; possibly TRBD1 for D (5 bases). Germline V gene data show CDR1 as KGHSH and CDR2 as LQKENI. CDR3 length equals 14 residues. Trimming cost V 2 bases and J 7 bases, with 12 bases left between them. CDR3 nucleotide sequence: TGTGCCAGCTCACCATCAGGGTTAGAGCAGCCCCAGCATTTT. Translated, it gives CASSPSGLEQPQHF.

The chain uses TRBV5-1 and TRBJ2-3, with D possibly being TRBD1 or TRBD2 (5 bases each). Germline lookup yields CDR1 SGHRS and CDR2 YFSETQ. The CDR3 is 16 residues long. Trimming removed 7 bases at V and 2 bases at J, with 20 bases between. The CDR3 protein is CASGWGGLADTDTQYF. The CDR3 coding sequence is TGCGCCAGCGGATGGGGCGGGCTAGCAGACACAGATACGCAGTATTTT.

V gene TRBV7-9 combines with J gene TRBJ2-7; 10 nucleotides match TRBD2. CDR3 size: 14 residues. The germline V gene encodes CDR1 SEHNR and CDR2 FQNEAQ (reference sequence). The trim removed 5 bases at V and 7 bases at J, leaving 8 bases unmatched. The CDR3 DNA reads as TGTGCCAGCAGCGGTAGCGGGAGGCTGGGTGAGCAGTACTTC. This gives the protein CASSGSGRLGEQYF.

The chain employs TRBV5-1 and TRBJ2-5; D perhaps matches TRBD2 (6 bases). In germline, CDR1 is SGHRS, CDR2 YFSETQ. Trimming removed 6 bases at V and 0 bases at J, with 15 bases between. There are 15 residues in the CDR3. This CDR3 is CASTSRSGYQETQYF. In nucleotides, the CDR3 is TGCGCCAGCACCTCCCGTAGCGGATACCAAGAGACCCAGTACTTC. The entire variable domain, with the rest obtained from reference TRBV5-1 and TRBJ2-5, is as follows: KAGVTQTPRYLIKTRGQQVTLSCSPISGHRSVSWYQQTPGQGLQFLFEYFSETQRNKGNFPGRFSGRQFSNSRSEMNVSTLELGDSALYLCASTSRSGYQETQYFGPGTRLLVL.